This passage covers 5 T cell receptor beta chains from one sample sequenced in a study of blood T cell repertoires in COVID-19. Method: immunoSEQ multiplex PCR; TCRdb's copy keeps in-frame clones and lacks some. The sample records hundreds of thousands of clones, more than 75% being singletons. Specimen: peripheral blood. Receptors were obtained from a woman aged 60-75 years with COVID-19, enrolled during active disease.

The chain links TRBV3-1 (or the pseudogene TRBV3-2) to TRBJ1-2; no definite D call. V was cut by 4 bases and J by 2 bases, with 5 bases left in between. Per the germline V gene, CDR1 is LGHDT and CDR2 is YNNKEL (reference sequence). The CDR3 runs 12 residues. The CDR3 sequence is CASSPQNYGYTF. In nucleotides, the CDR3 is TGTGCCAGCAGCCCCCAGAACTATGGCTACACCTTC.

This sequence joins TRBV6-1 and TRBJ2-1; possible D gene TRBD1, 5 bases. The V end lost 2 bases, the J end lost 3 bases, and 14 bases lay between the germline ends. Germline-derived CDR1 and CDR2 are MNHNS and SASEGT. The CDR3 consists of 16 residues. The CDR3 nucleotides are TGTGCCAGCAGTGAACTGCCCGGTGACAGCTACAATGAGCAGTTCTTC. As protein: CASSELPGDSYNEQFF.

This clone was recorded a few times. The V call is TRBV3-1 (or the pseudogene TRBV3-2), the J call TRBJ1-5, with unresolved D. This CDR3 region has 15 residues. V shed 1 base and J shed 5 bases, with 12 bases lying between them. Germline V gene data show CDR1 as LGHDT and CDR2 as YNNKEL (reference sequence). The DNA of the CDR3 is TGTGCCAGCAGCCAAGGGCGAAGGAGTGATCAGCCCCAGCATTTT. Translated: CASSQGRRSDQPQHF.

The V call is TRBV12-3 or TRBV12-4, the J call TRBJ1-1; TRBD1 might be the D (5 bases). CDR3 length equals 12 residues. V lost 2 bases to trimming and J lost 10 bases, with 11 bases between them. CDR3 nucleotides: TGTGCCAGCAGTTTAAACGCAGGGCGAGCTTTCTTT. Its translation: CASSLNAGRAFF.

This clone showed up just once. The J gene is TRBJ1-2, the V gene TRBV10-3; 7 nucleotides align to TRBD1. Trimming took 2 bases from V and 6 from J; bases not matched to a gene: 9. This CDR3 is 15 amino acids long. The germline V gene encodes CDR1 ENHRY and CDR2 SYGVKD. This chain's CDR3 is CAISEERQGIHGYTF. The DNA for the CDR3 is TGTGCCATCAGTGAGGAAAGACAGGGCATACATGGCTACACCTTC.